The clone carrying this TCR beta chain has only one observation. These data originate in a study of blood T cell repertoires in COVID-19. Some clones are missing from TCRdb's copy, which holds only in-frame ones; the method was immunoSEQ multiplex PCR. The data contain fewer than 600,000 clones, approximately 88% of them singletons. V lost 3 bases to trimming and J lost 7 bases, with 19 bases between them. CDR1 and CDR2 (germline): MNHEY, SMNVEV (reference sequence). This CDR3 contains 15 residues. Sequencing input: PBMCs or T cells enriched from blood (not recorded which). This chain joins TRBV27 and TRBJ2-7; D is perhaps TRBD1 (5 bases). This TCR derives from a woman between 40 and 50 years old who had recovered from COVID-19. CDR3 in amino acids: CASSFIGAGRREQYF. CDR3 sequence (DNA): TGTGCCAGCAGTTTTATAGGGGCAGGGCGTCGGGAGCAGTACTTC.